These 26 T cell receptor beta chains originate from one sample sequenced in a study of cytomegalovirus exposure and HLA in healthy donors. Vbeta (60) and Jbeta (13) primers were used in the PCR. Clones were sequenced by immunoSEQ multiplex PCR, and TCRdb holds only the in-frame ones, with some missing. In the table there are approximately 200,000 clones, less than 80% of which are singletons. Source material: PBMCs. The source is a girl under 10 years old in good health and CMV-seronegative.

The chain recombines TRBV6-6 with TRBJ2-1; D not certain. The CDR3 spans 16 residues. Trimming stripped 3 bases from V and 7 bases from J, with 19 bases between. Germline CDR1 reads MNHNY; CDR2 reads SVGAGI (reference sequence). In DNA form, the CDR3 reads TGTGCCAGCAGTTATAATGCTAGTCCGGTGAGAAATGAGCAGTTCTTC. Protein sequence: CASSYNASPVRNEQFF.

This clone was observed a few times. The rearrangement links TRBV7-9 to TRBJ1-1, with a possible D match to TRBD1 (6 bases). V lost 2 bases, J lost 1 base, and 20 bases lay in between. This CDR3 has 18 residues. Germline V gene data show CDR1 as SEHNR and CDR2 as FQNEAQ (reference sequence). In DNA form, the CDR3 reads TGTGCCAGCAGCTTAATAGGCGGGGGGGCGGGCAGGAACACTGAAGCTTTCTTT. It translates to CASSLIGGGAGRNTEAFF.

The CDR3 region is CASSAGARLAGEENIQYF. The CDR3 bases are TGTGCCAGCAGTGCCGGCGCGAGACTAGCGGGGGAGGAAAACATTCAGTACTTC. V usage is TRBV2 and J usage is TRBJ2-4; 12 bases fit TRBD2. CDR1 is SNHLY, CDR2 FYNNEI, per germline. The CDR3 covers 18 residues. V dropped 4 bases and J dropped 5; count of bases not matched to a gene: 12.

This rearrangement joins TRBV4-2 to TRBJ2-5; 13 bases are a match to TRBD2. This CDR3 has 17 residues. Germline V gene data show CDR1 as LGHNA and CDR2 as YNFKEQ. J gave up 1 base and V 4 bases, and 6 bases lay outside the gene matches. This chain's CDR3 is CASSLETSGGLQETQYF. CDR3 DNA: TGTGCCAGCAGCCTCGAGACTAGCGGGGGGCTCCAAGAGACCCAGTACTTC.

The chain carries TRBV5-1 and TRBJ2-3, with D uncertain. The germline V gene encodes CDR1 SGHRS and CDR2 YFSETQ. The CDR3 covers 16 residues. Trimming removed 1 base at V and 2 bases at J, with 14 bases between. This CDR3 is CASSLPLQAPTDTQYF. The CDR3 nucleotides are TGCGCCAGCAGCTTGCCCCTCCAGGCCCCCACAGATACGCAGTATTTT.

CDR3 bases: TGCGCCAGCAGCGGGCGGGCGTATCAAGAGACCCAGTACTTC. It translates to CASSGRAYQETQYF. This sequence joins TRBV5-1 and TRBJ2-5, with D tentatively TRBD2 (5 bases). Germline lookup yields CDR1 SGHRS and CDR2 YFSETQ. This CDR3 comprises 14 residues. Trimming took 4 bases from V and 2 from J, leaving 12 bases between them.

The J gene is TRBJ1-3, the V gene TRBV18; tentatively, D is TRBD1 (5 bases). The CDR3 runs 15 residues. V lost 1 base and J lost 2, with 9 bases in between. Germline CDR1 KGHSH, CDR2 LQKENI. This chain's CDR3 is CASSPRGRTGNTIYF. DNA for the CDR3: TGTGCCAGCTCACCACGGGGCAGGACTGGAAACACCATATATTTT.

This chain joins TRBV6-1 and TRBJ2-7; TRBD2 aligns across 14 bases. Germline V CDR1 and CDR2: MNHNS, SASEGT. The CDR3 covers 19 residues. Trimming at V came to 2 bases and at J to 3 bases, leaving 12 bases not matched to a gene. CDR3 sequence reads: CASSESFGRLAGGLYEQYF. CDR3 in DNA: TGTGCCAGCAGTGAATCGTTTGGGCGACTAGCGGGGGGGCTCTACGAGCAGTACTTC.

V gene TRBV6-5 combines with J gene TRBJ2-3, with 7 bases that match TRBD2. Unmatched junction bases numbered 8, after V lost 2 bases and J lost 6 bases. This CDR3 comprises 15 residues. Per the germline V gene, CDR1 is MNHEY and CDR2 is SVGAGI. In nucleotides, the CDR3 is TGTGCCAGCAGTTACAATTCTGTCGGGAGGGATACGCAGTATTTT. Translation gives CASSYNSVGRDTQYF.

This chain connects TRBV7-9 to TRBJ1-5, with a possible D match to TRBD1 (6 bases). The length of the CDR3 is 17 residues. Germline-derived CDR1 and CDR2 are SEHNR and FQNEAQ (reference sequence). V lost 1 base, J lost 0 bases, and 13 bases lay in between. Here the CDR3 DNA reads TGTGCCAGCAGCTTAGGGGCAGGGGCCCATAGCAATCAGCCCCAGCATTTT. Translating it yields CASSLGAGAHSNQPQHF.

In its sample, this clone was seen once. The chain has TRBV2 and TRBJ2-7; weak D call: TRBD2 (5 bases). The V and J ends lost 2 bases and 2 bases respectively, with 13 bases between them. CDR1 and CDR2 from the germline V gene are SNHLY and FYNNEI. The CDR3 has 15 amino acids. The CDR3 DNA reads TGTGCCAGCAGTGAAAATGGCGGGCGGACCTACGAGCAGTACTTC. Its protein product is CASSENGGRTYEQYF.

This chain connects TRBV7-9 to TRBJ2-3, with TRBD2 matching over 12 bases. The germline V gene encodes CDR1 SEHNR and CDR2 FQNEAQ (reference sequence). The CDR3 runs 19 residues. The V segment lost 3 bases and the J segment 2 bases; nucleotides outside the gene matches: 12. The chain's CDR3 is CASSFSRLAGGPVTDTQYF. CDR3 DNA: TGTGCCAGCAGCTTTTCCAGGCTAGCGGGGGGGCCAGTCACAGATACGCAGTATTTT. Based on the CDR3 plus reference TRBV7-9 and TRBJ2-3, the full variable domain is DTGVSQNPRHKITKRGQNVTFRCDPISEHNRLYWYRQTLGQGPEFLTYFQNEAQLEKSRLLSDRFSAERPKGSFSTLEIQRTEQGDSAMYLCASSFSRLAGGPVTDTQYFGPGTRLTVL.

The chain is built from TRBV6-1 and TRBJ2-7; 7 bases map to TRBD2. Germline V gene lookup returns CDR1 MNHNS and CDR2 SASEGT. The CDR3 consists of 12 residues. After removal of 8 bases from V and 7 bases from J, the junction contained 8 bases not matched to a gene. The CDR3 DNA reads as TGTGCCAGCGGCTCGCGGGAGTGGGAGCAGTACTTC. Translated, it gives CASGSREWEQYF.

This clone was detected a few times. The CDR3 is CASSGPGRASTGELFF. In nucleotides, the CDR3 is TGTGCCAGCAGTGGGCCCGGGAGGGCGAGCACCGGGGAGCTGTTTTTT. V usage is TRBV2 and J usage is TRBJ2-2; 8 nucleotides align to TRBD2. Trimming took 4 bases from V and 4 from J; bases not matched to a gene: 8. CDR1 SNHLY and CDR2 FYNNEI come from the germline V gene. The CDR3 length is 16 residues.

This clone was seen more than once but under ten times. The chain joins TRBV5-4 to TRBJ1-2; 10 bases line up with TRBD1. The trim removed 3 bases at V and 6 bases at J, leaving 5 bases unmatched. Germline-derived CDR1 and CDR2 are SGHNT and YYREEE (reference sequence). This CDR3 has 14 amino acids. The CDR3 nucleotides are TGTGCCAGCAGCTCGGGGACAGGGGTTCATGGCTACACCTTC. Amino acids: CASSSGTGVHGYTF. Filled out from reference TRBV5-4 and TRBJ1-2, the complete variable domain reads ETGVTQSPTHLIKTRGQQVTLRCSSQSGHNTVSWYQQALGQGPQFIFQYYREEENGRGNFPPRFSGLQFPNYSSELNVNALELDDSALYLCASSSGTGVHGYTFGSGTRLTVV.

In its sample, this clone was seen a few times. This chain's CDR3 is CATSRDRDRDQPQHF. Here the CDR3 DNA reads TGTGCCACCAGCAGAGATCGCGACAGGGATCAGCCCCAGCATTTT. This sequence joins TRBV15 and TRBJ1-5, with TRBD1 identical over 7 bases. CDR3 length: 15 residues. J lost 5 bases, V lost 0 bases, and 4 bases had no gene match. Germline V gene sequence: CDR1 LNHNV, CDR2 YYDKDF (reference sequence).

This chain uses TRBV28 with TRBJ2-7; D might be TRBD2 (5 bases). V shed 2 bases and J shed 7 bases, with 12 bases lying between them. The V gene's germline CDR1 is MDHEN and CDR2 SYDVKM. The CDR3 sequence is 13 residues long. For the CDR3, the DNA is TGTGCCAGCAGTTTAAGCGGATTTCGGGAGCAGTACTTC. It yields the protein CASSLSGFREQYF.

The J gene is TRBJ2-7, the V gene TRBV7-2; 10 bases agree with TRBD2. Germline CDR1 SGHTA, CDR2 FQGNSA. Trimming at V came to 3 bases and at J to 6 bases, leaving 2 bases not matched to a gene. This CDR3 has 13 residues. The CDR3 is CASSFLAGVEQYF. CDR3 in DNA: TGTGCCAGCAGCTTCCTAGCGGGAGTCGAGCAGTACTTC.

The rearrangement uses TRBV2 and TRBJ1-6; 8 nucleotides line up with TRBD1. This CDR3 is 14 amino acids long. The J segment lost 10 bases and the V segment lost 5 bases, leaving 7 bases of the junction unmatched. Germline loops: CDR1 SNHLY, CDR2 FYNNEI. The CDR3 nucleotides are TGTGCCAGCAGTTCCGGGACAGGCTTCTCACCCCTCCACTTT. This gives the protein CASSSGTGFSPLHF.

V gene TRBV11-2 combines with J gene TRBJ2-5; 10 nucleotides agree with TRBD2. Germline loops: CDR1 SGHAT, CDR2 FQNNGV. The junction had 0 bases not matched to a gene; V was cut back by 3 bases and J by 5 bases. The CDR3 runs 13 residues. DNA of the CDR3: TGTGCCAGCAGCTTTAGCGGGGGGGAGACCCAGTACTTC. This gives the protein CASSFSGGETQYF.

The V gene is TRBV4-1, the J gene TRBJ1-2; TRBD1 might be the D (6 bases). V shed 1 base and J shed 4 bases, with 16 bases lying between them. CDR3 length equals 16 residues. In germline, CDR1 is MGHRA, CDR2 YSYEKL. In DNA, the CDR3 is TGCGCCAGCAGCCAAGCCTTGGCGGGGGCCCCCTATGGCTACACCTTC. As protein: CASSQALAGAPYGYTF.

Concerning this clone: Other DNA sequences of this sample code for an identical CDR3. The chain uses TRBV7-3 and TRBJ2-5; D unclear. Per the germline V gene, CDR1 is SGHTA and CDR2 is FQGTGA. V lost 5 bases to trimming and J lost 3 bases, with 10 bases between them. CDR3 length: 13 residues. The CDR3 DNA sequence: TGTGCCAGCAGCCTCACGAGAGAAGAGACCCAGTACTTC. Translation gives CASSLTREETQYF.

The rearrangement links TRBV5-1 to TRBJ2-7; 7 bases are shared with TRBD2. The CDR3 length is 14 residues. The V gene end was trimmed by 4 bases and the J gene end by 5 bases; junction bases not matched to a gene: 9. Germline-derived CDR1 and CDR2 are SGHRS and YFSETQ. The CDR3 region is CASSLSAGENEQYF. The DNA of the CDR3 is TGCGCCAGCAGCCTTAGCGCGGGGGAAAACGAGCAGTACTTC.

The rearrangement links TRBV14 to TRBJ2-7; tentatively, D is TRBD1 (5 bases). The V and J ends lost 2 bases and 0 bases respectively, with 17 bases between them. Germline V lookup: CDR1 SGHDN, CDR2 FVKESK. This CDR3 region has 17 residues. CDR3 sequence reads: CASSQSVRGYPSYEQYF. CDR3 nucleotide sequence: TGTGCCAGCAGCCAAAGTGTAAGGGGTTATCCCTCCTACGAGCAGTACTTC.

The chain joins TRBV27 to TRBJ2-7, with a possible D match to TRBD2 (6 bases). CDR3 size: 15 residues. Germline V gene lookup returns CDR1 MNHEY and CDR2 SMNVEV (reference sequence). V gave up 0 bases and J gave up 7 bases, with 16 bases separating them. CDR3 DNA: TGTGCCAGCAGTTTATCCCCGGGACTCCCGACGGAGCAGTACTTC. This encodes CASSLSPGLPTEQYF.

CDR3 sequence reads: CASSLATRGLNTEAFF. The CDR3, as DNA: TGCGCCAGCAGCTTGGCAACCCGGGGATTGAACACTGAAGCTTTCTTT. This chain joins TRBV5-1 and TRBJ1-1; D is ambiguous. Germline-derived CDR1 and CDR2 are SGHRS and YFSETQ. The CDR3 spans 16 residues. With 0 bases removed from V and 0 bases from J, the gap between germline ends came to 12 bases.